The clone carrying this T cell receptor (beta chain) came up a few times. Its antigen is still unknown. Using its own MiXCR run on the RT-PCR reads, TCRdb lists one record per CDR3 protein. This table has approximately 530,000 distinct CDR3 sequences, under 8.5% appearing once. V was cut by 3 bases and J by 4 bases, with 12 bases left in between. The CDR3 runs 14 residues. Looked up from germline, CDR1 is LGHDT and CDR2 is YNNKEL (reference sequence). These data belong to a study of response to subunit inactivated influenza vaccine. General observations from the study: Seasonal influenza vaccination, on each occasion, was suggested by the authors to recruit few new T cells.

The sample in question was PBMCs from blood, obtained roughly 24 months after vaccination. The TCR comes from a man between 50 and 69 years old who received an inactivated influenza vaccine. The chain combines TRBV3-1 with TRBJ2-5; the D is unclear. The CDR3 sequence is CASSQGLSRETQYF. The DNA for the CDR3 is TGTGCCAGCAGCCAGGGATTGAGTCGAGAGACCCAGTACTTC.